What follows describes a single T cell receptor (beta chain). It has no known antigen specificity. One base away there is no much larger clone; base qualities are not given. These data are taken from a study of T-cell memory formation after mild COVID-19 (dated by TCRdb to the early 2020s). Regarding the complete study: TCR sequence clusters from the two donors were found to be largely donor specific. The cohort comprised two young, previously healthy adult volunteers, one female and one male. T-cell clones expanding and contracting after mild COVID-19 in a couple of donors were tracked by longitudinal TCRalpha and TCRbeta repertoire sequencing. Summary of the overall study and its limitations: Contracting CD4+ clones turned up mainly in the CM and EM memory subsets, whereas EMRA was where CD8+ clones were enriched. Some responding clones were found in pre-infection memory, which suggests that pre-existing cross-reactive memory T cells took part in the SARS-CoV-2 response. SARS-CoV-2 specificity of the second-wave clones peaking on day 37 was not confirmed. Balanced CD4/CD8 phenotypes were observed for clones contracting from day 15 to 85, whereas a bias towards CD4+ was observed for a second wave of clones expanding from day 15 to 37. The study included only a couple of mild cases, and larger cohorts that include severe cases with pre-infection samples were judged to be necessary.

From the cysteine up to the phenylalanine, the CDR3 has a length of 14 residues. Only the CDR3 DNA stays, 42 bases, in frame from base 1. Taken from the germline V gene, the CDR1 and CDR2 loops are SGHTA and FQGNSA. V is cut by 1 base and J by 4 bases, and the space between the germline ends is 9 bases. The run used an Illumina NovaSeq 6000. TCRalpha and TCRbeta cDNA libraries were built by 5'RACE with constant-segment primers, adding sample barcodes and unique molecular identifiers. Trizol reagent was used to extract RNA from every sample. Libraries were amplified in two PCR steps, with a second sample barcode and Illumina TruSeq adapters added in the second step. Sequencing of the libraries was done on an Illumina NovaSeq, producing 2 x 150 bp paired-end reads. As for how the authors treated the data: Reads were demultiplexed and collapsed into UMI-guided consensus sequences with migec v1.2.7. Using mixcr v2.1.11, UMI consensuses were aligned to TRA and TRB V and J templates and then assembled into clonotypes. Clonotypes were classified as expanded or contracted when called significant by both edgeR and NoisET, with noise models trained on biological replicates. For edgeR calls, the cutoffs were a false discovery rate-adjusted p below 0.01 and a log2 fold-change threshold of 1. PCA with hierarchical clustering of max-normalized trajectories of the 1000 most abundant clonotypes was used as exploratory dynamics analysis. The CD4 or CD8 phenotype of responding clones was assigned using the separately sequenced CD4+ and CD8+ repertoires. In TCRdb, the public reads were trimmed at Q25 with fastp and aligned with MiXCR, with productive beta chains retained. Every CDR3 protein is listed once, alongside the most common genes and DNA of its rows. What appears here as the V and J calls and clone size reflects TCRdb's work, not the paper's. The sample table holds 190,000 or so distinct CDR3 sequences, of which roughly a fifth were seen once. Of the sample, 20% to 25% is held by the ten largest clones.

Ficoll-Paque density gradient centrifugation was the method used to isolate PBMCs. This chain joins TRBV7-2 to TRBJ2-3; 5 matching bases give a weak D call of TRBD2. The sequence was obtained from an adult woman who had mild COVID-19 (a few samples of this study predate the infection). The sample titles of this study are shuffled in the database, so cell type and time point are left out; the donor was told from shared clones. What was sequenced was PBMCs or a T cell subset sorted from them (not recorded which). In nucleotides, the sequence is TGTGCCAGCAGCTTAGTAGCGAGCTCAGATACGCAGTATTTT. Its translation reads: CASSLVASSDTQYF.